This entry concerns a single T cell receptor beta chain. V lost 4 bases and J lost 5; bases outside the gene matches: 9. CDR1 SGHRS and CDR2 YFSETQ come from the germline V gene. This CDR3 region has 15 residues. The sample comes from a study of T cell repertoires in cytomegalovirus infection. TCRdb re-called the reads through MiXCR, storing one row per CDR3 protein. The repertoire holds some 300,000 distinct CDR3 sequences, with about a tenth as singletons. The sample taken for sequencing was PBMCs. This receptor was identified in a human donor in good health (CMV status not recorded). Some clones in this sample may be carry-over from other donors' samples. The rearrangement links TRBV5-1 to TRBJ2-5, with TRBD2 matching over 9 bases. CDR3: CASSPDGTSRETQYF. In nucleotides, the CDR3 is TGCGCCAGCAGCCCAGACGGGACTAGCCGGGAGACCCAGTACTTC.